The rows below give T cell receptor beta chains drawn from one sample of a study of blood T cell repertoires in COVID-19. Libraries were prepared by immunoSEQ multiplex PCR; TCRdb keeps only in-frame clonotypes and omits some of them. This sample has over 90,000 clones; 91% occur once, and the top ten carry less than 5.5%. Sequenced: peripheral blood. These receptors were obtained from a young man with acute or convalescent COVID-19. Both conserved end residues are part of each CDR3. Each record gives: J gene, clone size, D gene, V gene, CDR3 DNA, CDR3 protein. The D gene is left open where the match is weak. For some rows the clone size is stated as once, few or many, or as a class when expanded; others skip it.

TRBJ1-5,NA,NA,TRBV24-1,TGTGCCACCAGTGATTCAAATCAGCCCCAGCATTTT,CATSDSNQPQHF
TRBJ1-1,NA,NA,TRBV5-1,TGCGCCAGCAGCTTGACGGGTGGCACTGAAGCTTTCTTT,CASSLTGGTEAFF
TRBJ2-7,NA,TRBD2,TRBV5-1,TGCGCCAGCACCCGGGGGGGGCAGCCCTACGAGCAGTACTTC,CASTRGGQPYEQYF
TRBJ2-1,NA,TRBD2,TRBV5-1,TGCGCCAGCAGCACTCCGACTCTCAGTAGCGGGAGATATGAGCAGTTCTTC,CASSTPTLSSGRYEQFF
TRBJ2-3,NA,TRBD2,TRBV3-1/TRBV3-2,TGTGCCAGCAGTTACCTTAGCGGGGGATTCACAGATACGCAGTATTTT,CASSYLSGGFTDTQYF
TRBJ1-1,NA,NA,TRBV5-1,TGCGCCAGCAGCGACGATTTAGGGGCCCGTAACACTGAAGCTTTCTTT,CASSDDLGARNTEAFF
TRBJ1-1,NA,NA,TRBV3-1/TRBV3-2,TGTGCCAGCAGCCTGGGGGGGCCGGCTGAAGCTTTCTTT,CASSLGGPAEAFF
TRBJ1-2,NA,TRBD1,TRBV11-2,TGTGCCAGCAGCGTGGAGGGGGCCGGCTACACCTTC,CASSVEGAGYTF
TRBJ1-2,NA,NA,TRBV19,TGTGCCAGTAGTATCCCTCCCTTAAGCTACACCTTC,CASSIPPLSYTF
TRBJ1-5,few,TRBD1,TRBV30,TGTGCCTGGAACAGGGGGCAAGATCAGCCCCAGCATTTT,CAWNRGQDQPQHF
TRBJ1-4,NA,TRBD1,TRBV30,TGTGCCTGGAGTGTACCCTCGACAGGGCGGCAGCTTTTT,CAWSVPSTGRQLF
TRBJ2-7,NA,TRBD1,TRBV27,TGTGCCAGCAGTATCCCGGACAGGGTCACCTACGAGCAGTACTTC,CASSIPDRVTYEQYF
TRBJ2-5,once,TRBD1,TRBV7-7,TGTGCCAGCAGCCCCGGGACAGGGTCTTTGGAGACCCAGTACTTC,CASSPGTGSLETQYF
TRBJ1-2,NA,NA,TRBV19,TGTGCCAGTAGTATAGGCGGAGGTTCAAACTATGGCTACACCTTC,CASSIGGGSNYGYTF
TRBJ2-3,many,TRBD1,TRBV14,TGTGCCAGCAGCCAATATTCAACAGGGGGTACAGATACGCAGTATTTT,CASSQYSTGGTDTQYF
TRBJ2-5,NA,NA,TRBV5-4,TGTGCCAGCAGCTTGGATCAGGCCCAAGAGACCCAGTACTTC,CASSLDQAQETQYF
TRBJ1-2,NA,NA,TRBV24-1,TGTGCCACCAGTGATAGGGACGGCCAGGGGAGAGGCGGCTACACCTTC,CATSDRDGQGRGGYTF
TRBJ1-3,NA,NA,TRBV5-8,TGTGCCAGCAGCCGCCCGGACAGAGAAATCTCTGGAAACACCATATATTTT,CASSRPDREISGNTIYF
TRBJ2-3,NA,TRBD2,TRBV10-2,TGCGCCAGCACCTTTGGGACTAGCGGGGGGGGAGGTACGCAGTATTTT,CASTFGTSGGGGTQYF
TRBJ1-2,NA,TRBD1,TRBV6-1,TGTGCCAGCAGTGAACTTGGGACAGGGTACGGCTACACCTTC,CASSELGTGYGYTF
TRBJ2-6,NA,NA,TRBV18,TGTGCCAGCTCACCGCTTCCGGGAGCCGGGGCCAACGTCCTGACTTTC,CASSPLPGAGANVLTF
TRBJ2-2,NA,NA,TRBV2,TGTGCCAGCAGCTTCGCGGGGGCGAATCCCGGGGAGCTGTTTTTT,CASSFAGANPGELFF